What follows is one T cell receptor beta chain and its context. Its specificity is unknown. TCRdb re-called the 5' RACE reads through MiXCR, storing one row per CDR3 protein. Among fewer than 650,000 distinct CDR3 sequences listed, 9.6% were seen once. Germline CDR1 is MDHEN and CDR2 is SYDVKM. CDR3 size: 16 residues. Trimming stripped 8 bases from V and 3 bases from J, with 21 bases between. The data originate from a study of identical twins. Findings and limits, study-wide: The study reached conclusions through statistical analysis that was cross-sectional, not following the same donors.

These same records also appear under a second study, on yellow fever vaccine responses in identical twins.

The specimen sequenced was PBMCs. The rearrangement links TRBV28 to TRBJ2-3, with a tentative D call TRBD2 (6 bases). This receptor was taken from a woman aged 18-29 years in good health. CDR3 nucleotides: TGTGCCAGCCGCTTATCTTCTCGGGGGAGGACAGATACGCAGTATTTT. Protein product: CASRLSSRGRTDTQYF.